This is a list of T cell receptor beta chains from one sample in a study of blood T cells in healthy people across ages. MiXCR, run by TCRdb on the 5' RACE reads, gives a single entry per CDR3 protein. Of around 900,000 distinct CDR3 sequences listed, under 35% are singletons. Material for sequencing was blood. Source of these receptors: a woman older than 75 in good health. The conserved cysteine and the conserved F or W are not part of the CDR3 here. Fields, in order: V gene, CDR3 protein.

>TRBV19
ASSSDTASEQY
>TRBV29-1
STRTGMQDGYT
>TRBV19
ASSEGLARTTDTQY
>TRBV7-2
ASSLGTISGELF
>TRBV7-9
ASSQVGTGVSYEQY
>TRBV12-3/TRBV12-4
ASSWGEGYGYT
>TRBV18
ASSPDRLSSYEQY
>TRBV30
AWSVGPRIQPQH
>TRBV4-3
ASSQSMGAQY
>TRBV20-1
SATTVAKNIQY
>TRBV6-2/TRBV6-3
ASRPIQGTDTQY
>TRBV7-2
ASSFRGSYNSPLH
>TRBV10-3
AISPGYEQY
>TRBV18
ASSLDRSGREQY
>TRBV4-2
ASSQDRAGETQY
>TRBV5-8
ASSFDRAEPQH
>TRBV12-3/TRBV12-4
ASSLDLSRGYT
>TRBV4-3
ASSQAWSGGIRDTQY
>TRBV12-3/TRBV12-4
ASSFIGNEQY
>TRBV7-2
ATSLTRSTDTRY
>TRBV30
ASQTWSKNTEAF
>TRBV5-1
ASSRGRGEKETQY
>TRBV10-3
AISEPGQGNTEAF
>TRBV14
ASSRGGQTEAF
>TRBV20-1
SATRTSWGEQY
>TRBV4-3
ASSQRTEANYGYT
>TRBV7-2
ASSQIGTPTEQY
>TRBV9
ASSDGEGSYNEQF
>TRBV11-2
ASSYGQVLRNYGYT
>TRBV5-5
ASSKGGWSTEAF
>TRBV5-1
ASSLGGQGANYKQY
>TRBV7-9
ASSARQEENTIY
>TRBV4-3
ASSQDTPNFGAKNIQY
>TRBV7-2
ASSLAHRVQETQY
>TRBV7-6
ASSLEGRTTETQY
>TRBV3-1
ASGTPTPNEQF
>TRBV20-1
SAPWTGGFGLAKNIQY